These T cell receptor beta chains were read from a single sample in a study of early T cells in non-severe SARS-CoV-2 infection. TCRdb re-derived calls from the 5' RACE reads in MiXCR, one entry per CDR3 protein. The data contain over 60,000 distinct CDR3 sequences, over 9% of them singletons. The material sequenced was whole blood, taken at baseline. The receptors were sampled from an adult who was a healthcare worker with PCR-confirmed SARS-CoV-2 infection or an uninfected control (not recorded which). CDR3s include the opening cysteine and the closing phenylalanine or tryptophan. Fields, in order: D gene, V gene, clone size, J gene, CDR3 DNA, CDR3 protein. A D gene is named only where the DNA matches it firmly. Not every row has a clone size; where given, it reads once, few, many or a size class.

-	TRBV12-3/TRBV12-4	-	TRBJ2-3	TGTGCCAGTGACACCTCTAGCACAGATACGCAGTATTTT	CASDTSSTDTQYF
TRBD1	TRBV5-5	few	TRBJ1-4	TGTGCCAGCAGCTCACCAGACAGGGGGCCTGAAAAACTGTTTTTT	CASSSPDRGPEKLFF
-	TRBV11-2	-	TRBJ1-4	TGTGCCAGCAGCGTCGCCGGGACGGATAATGAAAAACTGTTTTTT	CASSVAGTDNEKLFF
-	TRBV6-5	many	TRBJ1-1	TGTGCCAGCAAAAGACGGGGACTTGATGAAGCTTTCTTT	CASKRRGLDEAFF
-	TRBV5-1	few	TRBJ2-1	TGCGCCAGCAGCTTGCTAGATGAGCAGTTCTTC	CASSLLDEQFF
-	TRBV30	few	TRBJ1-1	TGTGCCTGGAATCGGGGAGCCACTGAAGTTTTCTTT	CAWNRGATEVFF
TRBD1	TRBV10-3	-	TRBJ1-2	TGTGCCACAGGACAGGCGCCCATTATGTCCTTC	CATGQAPIMSF
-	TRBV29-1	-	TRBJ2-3	TGCAGCGTTGCCTCGACTAGTGGGGGGACCCGTAGCACAGATACGCAGTATTTT	CSVASTSGGTRSTDTQYF
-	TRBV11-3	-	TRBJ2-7	TGTGCCAGCAGCTCCGCGGGACCTCCATCTATGTACGAGCAGTACTTC	CASSSAGPPSMYEQYF
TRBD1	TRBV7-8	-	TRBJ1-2	TGTGCCAGCAGCCTAGGACCCCCGACAGGGGGCGAAGGCTACACCTTC	CASSLGPPTGGEGYTF
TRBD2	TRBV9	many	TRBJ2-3	TGTGCCAGCAGCGTAGCGGGGGGGCCGGGAGATACGCAGTATTTT	CASSVAGGPGDTQYF
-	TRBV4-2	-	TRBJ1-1	TGTGCCAGCAGCCAAGTCTATGGGGACCTTGAAGCTTTCTTT	CASSQVYGDLEAFF
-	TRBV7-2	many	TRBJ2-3	TGTGCCAGCAGCTACCAGACTAGCACAGATACGCAGTATTTT	CASSYQTSTDTQYF
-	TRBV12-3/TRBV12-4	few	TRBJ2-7	TGTGCCAGCAGTTTTTCAGGCTGGAGCTCCTACGAGCAGTACTTC	CASSFSGWSSYEQYF
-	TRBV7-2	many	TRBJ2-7	TGTGCCAGCAGCTGGGGACCCGGGGGCGAGCAGTACTTC	CASSWGPGGEQYF
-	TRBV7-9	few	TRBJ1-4	TGTGCCAGCAGCAACCCGGAGGGGATAGCAACTAATGAAAAACTGTTTTTT	CASSNPEGIATNEKLFF
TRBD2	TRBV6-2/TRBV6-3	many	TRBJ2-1	TGTGCCAGCAGGGGGGACGGGAGGAATGAGCAGTTCTTC	CASRGDGRNEQFF
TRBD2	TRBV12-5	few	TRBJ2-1	TGTGCTAGTGGCCCGCTCGGACTAGCGGGGGGGACCTACAATGAGCAGTTCTTC	CASGPLGLAGGTYNEQFF
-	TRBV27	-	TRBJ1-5	TGTGCCAGCAGTCAGAGAGATCAGCCCCAGCATTTT	CASSQRDQPQHF
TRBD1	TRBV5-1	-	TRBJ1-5	TGCGCCAGCAGACGTACAGGGGGCGAAGGCAATCAGCCCCAGCATTTT	CASRRTGGEGNQPQHF
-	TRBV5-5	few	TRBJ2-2	TGTGCCAGCAGCTCCCGCAATCTGAGGGACACCGGGGAGCTGTTTTTT	CASSSRNLRDTGELFF
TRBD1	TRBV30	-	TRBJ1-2	TGTGCCTGGAGTGCAGGGGGAAGTGGCTACACCTTC	CAWSAGGSGYTF
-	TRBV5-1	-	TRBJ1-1	TGCGCCAGCAGTGGTGGGACGTACCCCTCGGGCACTGAAGCTTTCTTT	CASSGGTYPSGTEAFF
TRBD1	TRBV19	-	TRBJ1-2	TGTGCCAGTACCGAGAGCACAGGGGGCACGGTTTACTATGGCTACACCTTC	CASTESTGGTVYYGYTF
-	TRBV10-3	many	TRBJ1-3	TGTGCCATCAGTGACGCGTTTGGGGAAAACACCATATATTTT	CAISDAFGENTIYF
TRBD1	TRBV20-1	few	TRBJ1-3	TGCAGTGCTAGACAGCGAGGACAGGGAGGAAACACCATATATTTT	CSARQRGQGGNTIYF
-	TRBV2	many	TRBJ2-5	TGTGCCAGCAGTGGGGGATCTGAAATCAAGACCCAGTACTTC	CASSGGSEIKTQYF
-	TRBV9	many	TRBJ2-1	TGTGCCAGCAGCGTAGGGGATTACAATGAGCAGTTCTTC	CASSVGDYNEQFF
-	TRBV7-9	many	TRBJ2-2	TGTGCCAGCAGTCCGCTGGGGCAGTTCAGCGGGGAGCTGTTTTTT	CASSPLGQFSGELFF
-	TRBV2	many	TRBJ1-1	TGTGCCAGCAGTATGGACCTGATGAACACTGAAGCTTTCTTT	CASSMDLMNTEAFF
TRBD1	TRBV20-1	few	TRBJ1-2	TGCAGTGCTAGATTTGGGACAGGGTCTTCCCGCTACACCTTC	CSARFGTGSSRYTF
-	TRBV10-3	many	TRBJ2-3	TGTGCCATCAGCGAGAGGCAAAGGAGCGCAGATACGCAGTATTTT	CAISERQRSADTQYF
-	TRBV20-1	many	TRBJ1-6	TGCAGTGCTATCCAAGTACCCGGGACGCCCAATTTT	CSAIQVPGTPNF
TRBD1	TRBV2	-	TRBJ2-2	TGTGCCAGCCGGGACAGGGATATCACCGGGGAGCTGTTTTTT	CASRDRDITGELFF
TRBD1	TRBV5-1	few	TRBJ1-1	TGCGCCAGCAGCTATGGACAGGGGGCCATGAACACTGAAGCTTTCTTT	CASSYGQGAMNTEAFF
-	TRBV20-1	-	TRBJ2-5	TGCAGTGCTGAACTGATGAATCAAGAGACCCAGTACTTC	CSAELMNQETQYF
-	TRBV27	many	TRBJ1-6	TGTGCCAGCAGTTTGAGGGTGAGCGGGAATTCACCCCTCCACTTT	CASSLRVSGNSPLHF
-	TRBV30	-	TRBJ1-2	TGTGCCTGGACCCCCGGGTTGTTGGGACGGGGCTACACCTTC	CAWTPGLLGRGYTF
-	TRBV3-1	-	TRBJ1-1	TGTGCCAGCAGCCAAGGGGTTGGCAGGGGAAGAACTGAAGCTTTCTTT	CASSQGVGRGRTEAFF
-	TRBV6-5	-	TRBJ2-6	TGTGCCAGCACCGCCCGAGGGACAGTCCTGACTTTC	CASTARGTVLTF
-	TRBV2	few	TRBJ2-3	TGTGCCAGTAGGGGCAGCGGCACAGATACGCAGTATTTT	CASRGSGTDTQYF
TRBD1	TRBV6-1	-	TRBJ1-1	TGTGCCAGCAGGACAGGGTGGTTATTGGACACTGAAGCTTTCTTT	CASRTGWLLDTEAFF
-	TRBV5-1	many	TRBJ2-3	TGCGCCAGCAGCTTCCTGGATCCTCTTGTGGCAGATACGCAGTATTTT	CASSFLDPLVADTQYF
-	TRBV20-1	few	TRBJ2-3	TGCAGTGCTCGAGCGGGCACAGATACGCAGTATTTT	CSARAGTDTQYF
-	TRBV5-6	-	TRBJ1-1	TGTGCCAGCAGCTTGCACGGGGGCTCTGAAGCTTTCTTT	CASSLHGGSEAFF
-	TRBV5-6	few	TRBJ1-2	TGTGCCAGCAGCCCGGACGGAGCTAACTATGGCTACACCTTC	CASSPDGANYGYTF
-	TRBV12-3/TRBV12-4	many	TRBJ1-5	TGTGCCAGCAGTTTTGAGGCAGAGCCCCAGCATTTT	CASSFEAEPQHF
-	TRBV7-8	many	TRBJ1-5	TGTGCCAGCAGCTTGTACCCGTGGGATAGCAATCAGCCCCAGCATTTT	CASSLYPWDSNQPQHF
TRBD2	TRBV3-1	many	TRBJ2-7	TGTGCCAGCAGCCAAGACCTTCCATACGGGACTAGCACCTACGAGCAGTACTTC	CASSQDLPYGTSTYEQYF
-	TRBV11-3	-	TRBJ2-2	TGTGCCAGCAGCAGACAACTTAACACCGGGGAGCTGTTTTTT	CASSRQLNTGELFF
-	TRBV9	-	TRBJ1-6	TGTGCCAGCAGCGTAGCGGGTTCACCCCTCCACTTT	CASSVAGSPLHF
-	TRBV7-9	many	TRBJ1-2	TGTGCCAGCAGCCAATCCAGGGGTACGATCCTAGGGAACTATGGCTACACCTTC	CASSQSRGTILGNYGYTF
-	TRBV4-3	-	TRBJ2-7	TGCGCCAGCAGCCAAGAGCAAGGATTAAACTACGAGCAGTACTTC	CASSQEQGLNYEQYF
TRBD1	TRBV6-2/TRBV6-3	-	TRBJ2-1	TGTGCCAGCAGTATCCGGGACAGGGTTAAGGATGAGCAGTTCTTC	CASSIRDRVKDEQFF